This TCR beta chain was documented in a study of CD8+CD57+ T cells in acquired aplastic anemia. On the study more broadly: When averaged, DNA from sorted CD4+ and CD8+ cells came to around 3.1 ug. General observations from the study: Shared by patients and controls, around 27 CD8+ CDR3s were abundant in patients.

The CDR3 is made up of 13 amino acids. With 6 bases removed from V and 1 base from J, the gap between germline ends came to 13 bases. The germline gives CDR1 SQVTM, CDR2 ANQGSEA. This clonotype was detected many times. What it binds is not known. Template material for TCR beta VDJ and CDR3 profiling consisted of genomic DNA. One entry per CDR3 protein, called by TCRdb with MiXCR from the reads. The sample has approximately 180,000 distinct CDR3 sequences, 55% to 65% seen once; the top ten hold about two fifths. Patients chosen for sequencing had shown CD8+CD57+ cell expansion by flow cytometry. Patients uniformly had severe acquired aplastic anemia. Patients were therapy-naive when their blood was sampled.

The chain employs TRBV29-1 and TRBJ2-7, with D perhaps matching TRBD1 (5 bases). Source material: sorted CD4+, CD8+, or CD8+CD57+ T cells (not recorded which) from PBMCs. The source is a human donor with aplastic anemia. CDR3 sequence reads: CSVLYRQSYEQYF. CDR3 nucleotides: TGCAGCGTCCTATATAGACAGTCCTACGAGCAGTACTTC.